This passage covers 20 T cell receptor beta chains from one sample sequenced in a study of blood T cell repertoires in COVID-19. Data came from immunoSEQ multiplex PCR; TCRdb stores just in-frame clones and leaves some out. The sample shows approximately 110,000 clones, around three quarters of them seen only once. The source material was peripheral blood. All receptors derive from a human donor in a cohort sampled during active or convalescent COVID-19.

The V call is TRBV5-1, the J call TRBJ2-1, with D possibly being TRBD2 (6 bases). Germline assignment: CDR1 SGHRS and CDR2 YFSETQ. The CDR3 runs 16 residues. Trimming stripped 3 bases from V and 0 bases from J, with 13 bases between. In DNA, the CDR3 is TGCGCCAGCAGCTCCTTCGCGGGGAGCTCCTACAATGAGCAGTTCTTC. It is translated as CASSSFAGSSYNEQFF.

The V and J genes are TRBV5-3 and TRBJ2-5; perhaps TRBD1 as D (6 bases). TRBV5-3 is flagged as an ORF with uncertain function. This CDR3 spans 15 amino acids. V was clipped by 1 base and J by 2 bases, with 12 bases between them. The CDR3 is CARSLMGAPQETQYF. CDR3 nucleotides: TGTGCCAGAAGCTTGATGGGGGCTCCACAAGAGACCCAGTACTTC.

The V gene is TRBV18, the J gene TRBJ1-5; 10 bases are a match to TRBD1. Germline CDR1 and CDR2: KGHSH and LQKENI. CDR3 length: 16 amino acids. V was pared by 0 bases and J by 6 bases, with 5 bases of the junction left unmatched. CDR3 nucleotide sequence: TGTGCCAGCTCACCACCGCTTGGACAGGGGGGTCAGCCCCAGCATTTT. Protein product: CASSPPLGQGGQPQHF. Looking up the rest from reference TRBV18 and TRBJ1-5 gives the full variable domain: NAGVMQNPRHLVRRRGQEARLRCSPMKGHSHVYWYRQLPEEGLKFMVYLQKENIIDESGMPKERFSAEFPKEGPSILRIQQVVRGDSAAYFCASSPPLGQGGQPQHFGDGTRLSIL.

This clone was seen just once. This chain links TRBV7-2 with TRBJ2-3; weak D call: TRBD1 (9 bases). Trimming pared 4 bases from V and 9 bases from J, leaving 29 bases between. The germline V gene encodes CDR1 SGHTA and CDR2 FQGNSA. This CDR3 region has 18 residues. CDR3 DNA: TGTGCCAGCAGCTCCGGGACAGGGACTGGACTAGCCCGGGCAACGCAGTATTTT. Translating it yields CASSSGTGTGLARATQYF.

The chain links TRBV10-2 to TRBJ2-1; TRBD2 matches at 10 bases. J lost 4 bases, V lost 6 bases, and 9 bases had no gene match. CDR1 and CDR2 from the germline V gene are WSHSY and SAAADI. The CDR3 has 16 amino acids. The CDR3 region has the DNA TGCGCCAGCAGGGCCCTTAGGACTAGCGGATACAATGAGCAGTTCTTC. Its translation: CASRALRTSGYNEQFF.

The chain has TRBV14 and TRBJ1-6; D perhaps matches TRBD1 (5 bases). V was clipped by 5 bases and J by 1 base, with 9 bases between them. The CDR3 is 15 residues long. Germline CDR1 and CDR2: SGHDN and FVKESK. CDR3 coding DNA: TGTGCCAGCAGCTTGGGGGGTTCCTATAATTCACCCCTCCACTTT. The encoded protein is CASSLGGSYNSPLHF.

The chain carries TRBV7-6 and TRBJ2-7; 9 bases map to TRBD2. Germline CDR1 and CDR2: SGHVS and FNYEAQ. J lost 6 bases, V lost 3 bases, and 9 bases had no gene match. The CDR3 totals 15 residues. CDR3 amino acids: CASSFGSGGAGEQYF. DNA for the CDR3: TGTGCCAGCAGCTTTGGTAGCGGGGGTGCAGGCGAGCAGTACTTC.

J is TRBJ2-4 and V is TRBV21-1; whether TRBD1, the table's D call, matches the DNA was not checked. TRBV21-1 is labeled a pseudogene. This CDR3 spans 20 amino acids. The DNA for the CDR3 is TGTGCCAGCAGCAAAAAGGGGACGGGACAGGCCGATCGAGCCAAAAACATTCAGTACTTC. Amino acids: CASSKKGTGQADRAKNIQYF.

J is TRBJ2-7 and V is TRBV19; 9 bases align to TRBD2. The CDR3 length is 16 residues. The V gene's germline CDR1 is LNHDA and CDR2 SQIVND (reference sequence). With 1 base clipped from V and 5 bases from J, the junction kept 9 bases outside the gene matches. The CDR3 loop is CASSIGGGRATHEQYF. CDR3 DNA sequence: TGTGCCAGTAGTATAGGTGGCGGGAGGGCCACCCACGAGCAGTACTTC.

The chain couples TRBV7-6 to TRBJ2-2; maybe TRBD2 (6 bases). This CDR3 contains 15 residues. Germline CDR1 and CDR2: SGHVS and FNYEAQ. V dropped 5 bases and J dropped 9 bases, with 19 bases sitting between them. This chain's CDR3 is CASSPAWGEVRELFF. CDR3 coding DNA: TGTGCCAGCAGCCCAGCGTGGGGGGAAGTCCGGGAGCTGTTTTTT.

This clone appeared once. V and J are TRBV23-1 and TRBJ1-5; no firm D call. Being an ORF, TRBV23-1 has a function that is uncertain. The CDR3 is 16 amino acids. V was cut by 2 bases and J by 5 bases, with 16 bases left in between. The CDR3 DNA follows: TGCGCCAGCAGTCAACGGTATACCCTGAGGGATCAGCCCCAGCATTTT. Its protein is CASSQRYTLRDQPQHF.

The V call is TRBV27, the J call TRBJ2-1; TRBD2 aligns across 10 bases. Germline CDR1 MNHEY, CDR2 SMNVEV (reference sequence). This CDR3 has 18 residues. V dropped 6 bases and J dropped 0; count of bases not matched to a gene: 11. The CDR3, as DNA: TGTGCCAGCAGCAGCACTAGCGGGAAGAAAAGCTCCTACAATGAGCAGTTCTTC. Translation: CASSSTSGKKSSYNEQFF.

This chain links TRBV18 with TRBJ2-1; 7 bases map to TRBD1. Germline CDR1 KGHSH, CDR2 LQKENI. The CDR3 runs 14 residues. The trim removed 3 bases at V and 5 bases at J, leaving 4 bases unmatched. The CDR3 loop reads CASSPSTGHNEQFF. DNA of the CDR3: TGTGCCAGCTCACCTTCGACAGGGCACAATGAGCAGTTCTTC.

The chain has TRBV4-2 and TRBJ1-6; TRBD1 is a possible D gene (6 bases). Germline assignment: CDR1 LGHNA and CDR2 YNFKEQ. V was cut by 1 base and J by 9 bases, with 10 bases left in between. The CDR3 runs 14 residues. CDR3 amino acids: CASSQGTVSSPLHF. Here the CDR3 DNA reads TGTGCCAGCAGCCAAGGGACAGTAAGTTCACCCCTCCACTTT.

The rearrangement joins TRBV7-3 to TRBJ1-2; weak D call: TRBD1 (5 bases). V was pared by 0 bases and J by 0 bases, with 11 bases between. The CDR3 sequence is 16 residues long. Looked up from germline, CDR1 is SGHTA and CDR2 is FQGTGA. The chain's CDR3 is CASSLTGGTANYGYTF. The CDR3 DNA reads as TGTGCCAGCAGCTTAACGGGGGGGACCGCTAACTATGGCTACACCTTC.

The chain links TRBV4-1 to TRBJ2-7; D ambiguous. Germline V CDR1 and CDR2: MGHRA, YSYEKL. V was clipped by 2 bases and J by 0 bases, with 8 bases between them. The CDR3 runs to 14 residues. CDR3 in amino acids: CASSQYGSSYEQYF. CDR3 DNA sequence: TGCGCCAGCAGCCAATACGGTTCCTCCTACGAGCAGTACTTC.

This chain uses TRBV9 with TRBJ2-1; 9 bases map to TRBD1. The CDR3 has 15 amino acids. Per the germline V gene, CDR1 is SGDLS and CDR2 is YYNGEE. The J segment lost 8 bases and the V segment lost 4 bases, leaving 10 bases of the junction unmatched. The CDR3 bases are TGTGCCAGCAGCTCTACAGGGGGCGCCGGAGATGAGCAGTTCTTC. This codes for CASSSTGGAGDEQFF.

The chain links TRBV5-8 to TRBJ2-7; TRBD2 matches 12 bases. In germline, CDR1 is SGHTS, CDR2 YDEGEE. Trimming at V came to 2 bases and at J to 2 bases, leaving 8 bases not matched to a gene. The CDR3 is 17 residues long. The CDR3 DNA sequence: TGTGCCAGCAGCTTCACTAGCGGGAGGATAGGGCCCTACGAGCAGTACTTC. Its translation: CASSFTSGRIGPYEQYF. The full variable domain, in which reference TRBV5-8 and TRBJ2-7 provide the parts outside the CDR3, is EAGVTQSPTHLIKTRGQQATLRCSPISGHTSVYWYQQALGLGLQFLLWYDEGEERNRGNFPPRFSGRQFPNYSSELNVNALELEDSALYLCASSFTSGRIGPYEQYFGPGTRLTVT.

The chain joins TRBV10-2 to TRBJ2-5; D call uncertain. The CDR3 contains 12 residues. V lost 5 bases and J 3 bases, leaving 7 bases between the germline ends. CDR1 is WSHSY and CDR2 is SAAADI in the germline V gene. CDR3 in DNA: TGCGCCAGCAGTCAAGCTAAAGAGACCCAGTACTTC. Its translation: CASSQAKETQYF.

This clone was found once. J is TRBJ2-5 and V is TRBV29-1, with D hard to call. The germline V gene has CDR1 SQVTM and CDR2 ANQGSEA. V lost 2 bases to trimming and J lost 2 bases, with 6 bases between them. The CDR3 extends over 12 amino acids. The CDR3 region has the DNA TGCAGCGTTGAATACATGCAAGAGACCCAGTACTTC. It encodes CSVEYMQETQYF.